Listed here are 32 T cell receptor beta chains from one sample, sequenced in a study of cytomegalovirus exposure and HLA in healthy donors. The study ran its PCR with 60 Vbeta and 13 Jbeta primers. Generated by immunoSEQ multiplex PCR, the TCRdb table keeps only in-frame clones and is missing some. The table shows 160,000 or so clones, with roughly 80% occurring only once. The specimen sequenced was PBMCs. These receptors all stem from a man in his fifties or sixties in good health and CMV-seropositive.

The chain is built from TRBV2 and TRBJ1-1, with 9 bases that match TRBD1. V shed 6 bases, J shed 4 bases, and the junction held 6 bases outside the gene matches. The CDR3 length is 14 residues. Germline CDR1 reads SNHLY; CDR2 reads FYNNEI. This CDR3 is CASRNRGHGTEAFF. The CDR3 nucleotides read TGTGCCAGCAGGAACAGGGGGCACGGCACTGAAGCTTTCTTT.

This chain connects TRBV19 to TRBJ2-5; 7 bases align to TRBD2. Looked up from germline, CDR1 is LNHDA and CDR2 is SQIVND (reference sequence). This CDR3 region has 14 residues. J lost 3 bases, V lost 1 base, and 2 bases had no gene match. CDR3 sequence: CASSIVAGEETQYF. CDR3 nucleotides: TGTGCCAGTAGTATAGTTGCGGGGGAAGAGACCCAGTACTTC.

The chain has TRBV6-4 and TRBJ2-2; D uncertain. Deletions cut 5 bases from V and 0 bases from J, with 7 bases between. Germline lookup yields CDR1 MRHNA and CDR2 SNTAGT. The CDR3 extends over 14 amino acids. In DNA form, the CDR3 reads TGTGCCAGCAGTCGTACACCGAACACCGGGGAGCTGTTTTTT. Its protein is CASSRTPNTGELFF.

This clone appeared once. V and J are TRBV27 and TRBJ2-6; 7 nucleotides match TRBD1. The CDR3 runs 15 residues. The J segment lost 2 bases and the V segment lost 2 bases, leaving 0 bases of the junction unmatched. The germline V gene encodes CDR1 MNHEY and CDR2 SMNVEV (reference sequence). CDR3 protein: CASSLQGAGANVLTF. CDR3 DNA sequence: TGTGCCAGCAGTTTACAGGGGGCTGGGGCCAACGTCCTGACTTTC.

The J gene is TRBJ1-4, the V gene TRBV23-1; D remains unclear. TRBV23-1 is an ORF for which the function is uncertain. Trimming stripped 1 base from V and 7 bases from J, with 16 bases between. CDR3 size: 16 residues. Here the CDR3 DNA reads TGCGCCAGCAGTCAATACGTAGTAGGCGCGGGTGAAAAACTGTTTTTT. This encodes CASSQYVVGAGEKLFF.

V and J are TRBV7-9 and TRBJ1-5; D unresolved. V shed 2 bases and J shed 1 base, with 6 bases lying between them. Germline-derived CDR1 and CDR2 are SEHNR and FQNEAQ (reference sequence). This CDR3 is built from 14 residues. In DNA, the CDR3 is TGTGCCAGCAGCTTAACACAGAGCAATCAGCCCCAGCATTTT. Protein product: CASSLTQSNQPQHF.

This clone was seen only once. The V gene is TRBV5-1, the J gene TRBJ2-5; 9 bases are a match to TRBD2. With 6 bases clipped from V and 2 bases from J, the junction kept 2 bases outside the gene matches. Germline loops: CDR1 SGHRS, CDR2 YFSETQ. The CDR3 length is 13 residues. The CDR3: CASNLAGQETQYF. In DNA, the CDR3 is TGCGCCAGCAACCTAGCGGGACAAGAGACCCAGTACTTC.

The chain uses TRBV5-1 and TRBJ2-3; D remains unclear. Trimming removed 0 bases at V and 0 bases at J, with 8 bases between. CDR1 SGHRS and CDR2 YFSETQ come from the germline V gene. The CDR3 is made up of 15 amino acids. CDR3 sequence reads: CASSLDYSSTDTQYF. CDR3 nucleotides: TGCGCCAGCAGCTTGGACTACTCAAGCACAGATACGCAGTATTTT. Combining the CDR3 with reference TRBV5-1 and TRBJ2-3 gives the whole variable domain KAGVTQTPRYLIKTRGQQVTLSCSPISGHRSVSWYQQTPGQGLQFLFEYFSETQRNKGNFPGRFSGRQFSNSRSEMNVSTLELGDSALYLCASSLDYSSTDTQYFGPGTRLTVL.

Here the CDR3 DNA reads TGTGCCAGCAGTCCGTTTAAAGGGGGGGGGTACTACAATGAGCAGTTCTTC. Translation: CASSPFKGGGYYNEQFF. The chain combines TRBV28 with TRBJ2-1, with D possibly TRBD2 on 7 matching bases. CDR3 length: 17 amino acids. In germline, CDR1 is MDHEN, CDR2 SYDVKM. The V gene lost 5 bases and the J gene lost 3 bases, with 20 bases spanning the gap.

This chain joins TRBV5-8 and TRBJ2-5, with a tentative D call TRBD1 (6 bases). CDR3 size: 14 residues. CDR1 is SGHTS and CDR2 is YDEGEE in the germline V gene. Trimming took off 4 bases at V and 2 bases at J, with 12 bases between the two ends. This CDR3 reads CASSVGQQQETQYF. The CDR3 region has the DNA TGTGCCAGCAGCGTTGGACAGCAACAAGAGACCCAGTACTTC. The variable domain in full, completed from reference TRBV5-8 and TRBJ2-5, reads EAGVTQSPTHLIKTRGQQATLRCSPISGHTSVYWYQQALGLGLQFLLWYDEGEERNRGNFPPRFSGRQFPNYSSELNVNALELEDSALYLCASSVGQQQETQYFGPGTRLLVL.

Of note for this clone: Other DNA sequences of this sample code for an identical CDR3. CDR3 protein: CASSLDPGGDYGYTF. Written as DNA, the CDR3 is TGTGCCAGCAGCTTGGACCCAGGGGGCGACTATGGCTACACCTTC. The gene calls are TRBV5-4 and TRBJ1-2; TRBD1 aligns across 8 bases. Germline V gene lookup returns CDR1 SGHNT and CDR2 YYREEE (reference sequence). The CDR3 has 15 amino acids. V dropped 0 bases and J dropped 3; count of bases not matched to a gene: 4.

This clone was seen a single time. CDR3 sequence (DNA): TGTGCCTGGACTCCGGGGACAGGGACACATCAGCCCCAGCATTTT. It encodes CAWTPGTGTHQPQHF. The V and J genes are TRBV30 and TRBJ1-5, with 9 positions matching TRBD1. Germline V gene lookup returns CDR1 GTSNPN and CDR2 SVGIG (reference sequence). V shed 4 bases, J shed 5 bases, and the junction held 9 bases outside the gene matches. The CDR3 covers 15 residues.

The genes are TRBV29-1 and TRBJ2-3; D is uncertain. Looked up from germline, CDR1 is SQVTM and CDR2 is ANQGSEA. Trimming removed 0 bases from V and 0 bases from J, with 10 bases in between. The CDR3 length is 15 residues. The CDR3 spells CSVEDGAFSTDTQYF. The CDR3 DNA is TGCAGCGTTGAAGATGGAGCCTTTAGCACAGATACGCAGTATTTT.

V usage is TRBV6-6 and J usage is TRBJ2-1, with TRBD2 as a possible D gene (5 bases). The V gene lost 2 bases and the J gene lost 2 bases, with 13 bases spanning the gap. Germline V CDR1 and CDR2: MNHNY, SVGAGI (reference sequence). CDR3 length: 16 amino acids. This chain's CDR3 is CASSYGSVIPYNEQFF. The DNA of the CDR3 is TGTGCCAGCAGTTACGGGAGTGTGATCCCCTACAATGAGCAGTTCTTC.

V is TRBV5-4 and J is TRBJ2-7; D is possibly TRBD1 (7 bases). V dropped 4 bases and J dropped 2 bases, with 16 bases sitting between them. The CDR3 is 15 residues long. Germline V lookup: CDR1 SGHNT, CDR2 YYREEE (reference sequence). The CDR3 here is CASSAGTDQTYEQYF. In DNA form, the CDR3 reads TGTGCCAGCAGCGCGGGGACAGACCAGACCTACGAGCAGTACTTC.

V and J are TRBV7-2 and TRBJ1-3; D remains unclear. The length of the CDR3 is 15 residues. V dropped 7 bases and J dropped 4 bases, with 17 bases sitting between them. Per germline, CDR1 SGHTA and CDR2 FQGNSA. The CDR3 loop reads CASTPLPGRGNTIYF. CDR3 sequence (DNA): TGTGCCAGCACCCCTTTGCCGGGGAGGGGAAACACCATATATTTT.

The sample holds one count of this clone. The chain is built from TRBV5-1 and TRBJ1-2, with TRBD1 matching over 8 bases. Germline trimming cut 4 bases from V and 7 bases from J; bases unmatched to any gene: 15. The CDR3 is 16 amino acids. Germline CDR1 reads SGHRS; CDR2 reads YFSETQ. The CDR3 sequence is CASSAGQDLAGFGYTF. The CDR3 DNA is TGCGCCAGCAGCGCGGGACAGGACCTGGCTGGATTTGGCTACACCTTC.

V is TRBV9 and J is TRBJ1-1; no definite D call. Germline-derived CDR1 and CDR2 are SGDLS and YYNGEE. V dropped 4 bases and J dropped 1 base, with 14 bases sitting between them. The CDR3 has 15 residues. CDR3 nucleotides: TGTGCCAGCAGCCCAACCGTAGATCAGAACACTGAAGCTTTCTTT. Translating it yields CASSPTVDQNTEAFF. Looking up the rest from reference TRBV9 and TRBJ1-1 gives the full variable domain: DSGVTQTPKHLITATGQRVTLRCSPRSGDLSVYWYQQSLDQGLQFLIQYYNGEERAKGNILERFSAQQFPDLHSELNLSSLELGDSALYFCASSPTVDQNTEAFFGQGTRLTVV.

The V and J genes are TRBV28 and TRBJ2-6, with D perhaps matching TRBD1 (5 bases). Germline CDR1 reads MDHEN; CDR2 reads SYDVKM. This CDR3 has 13 residues. Trimming shortened V by 2 bases and J by 11 bases, and 10 bases separated the two germline ends. The CDR3 nucleotides read TGTGCCAGCAGTTTAGGCAGGGTCCACGTCCTGACTTTC. It specifies CASSLGRVHVLTF.

The chain couples TRBV10-3 to TRBJ2-1; 9 nucleotides match TRBD2. The germline V gene encodes CDR1 ENHRY and CDR2 SYGVKD. The CDR3 loop spans 16 amino acids. V gave up 3 bases and J gave up 9 bases; unmatched junction bases: 12. The CDR3 sequence: CAISDPTSGRFSEQFF. CDR3 nucleotides: TGTGCCATCAGTGACCCGACTAGCGGCCGGTTTTCTGAGCAGTTCTTC.

This clone occurred once. The chain joins TRBV11-3 to TRBJ2-1; D is perhaps TRBD1 (6 bases). This CDR3 contains 13 residues. Deletions cut 3 bases from V and 6 bases from J, with 9 bases between. Germline CDR1 reads SGHNT; CDR2 reads YENEEA. CDR3 bases: TGTGCCAGCAGCTTGACAGGCTTCAATGAGCAGTTCTTC. Translated: CASSLTGFNEQFF.

In its sample, this clone was seen once. The CDR3 spells CASSLDGIYGYTF. The DNA for the CDR3 is TGTGCCAGCAGCTTGGACGGGATCTATGGCTACACCTTC. The chain uses TRBV28 and TRBJ1-2; unclear D gene. CDR1 and CDR2 from the germline V gene are MDHEN and SYDVKM. The CDR3 consists of 13 residues. V shed 6 bases and J shed 4 bases, with 12 bases lying between them.

The chain has TRBV28 and TRBJ1-5; D uncertain. The CDR3 sequence is 12 residues long. CDR1 MDHEN and CDR2 SYDVKM come from the germline V gene. V lost 5 bases, J lost 7 bases, and 9 bases lay in between. The DNA of the CDR3 is TGTGCCAGCAGTCTCCGGTACCAGCCCCAGCATTTT. Amino acid sequence: CASSLRYQPQHF.

The chain carries TRBV7-9 and TRBJ1-1; D call uncertain. Germline CDR1 reads SEHNR; CDR2 reads FQNEAQ (reference sequence). This CDR3 is built from 12 residues. V was clipped by 4 bases and J by 5 bases, with 8 bases between them. CDR3 region: CASSSTGTEAFF. The CDR3 DNA follows: TGTGCCAGCAGCTCGACGGGAACTGAAGCTTTCTTT.

The rearrangement links TRBV7-9 to TRBJ1-1; D not certain. Per the germline V gene, CDR1 is SEHNR and CDR2 is FQNEAQ (reference sequence). This CDR3 has 14 amino acids. V lost 2 bases to trimming and J lost 4 bases, with 11 bases between them. The CDR3 DNA follows: TGTGCCAGCAGCTTATTAGATCGAGCCACTGAAGCTTTCTTT. Its translation is CASSLLDRATEAFF. The complete variable domain, with remaining parts taken from reference TRBV7-9 and TRBJ1-1, reads DTGVSQNPRHKITKRGQNVTFRCDPISEHNRLYWYRQTLGQGPEFLTYFQNEAQLEKSRLLSDRFSAERPKGSFSTLEIQRTEQGDSAMYLCASSLLDRATEAFFGQGTRLTVV.

The V gene is TRBV7-3, the J gene TRBJ2-1; D not resolved. Trimming removed 3 bases at V and 9 bases at J, with 9 bases between. There are 12 residues in the CDR3. Germline lookup yields CDR1 SGHTA and CDR2 FQGTGA. CDR3 nucleotides: TGTGCCAGCAGCTTCCCTTCGGGTGAGCAGTTCTTC. This codes for CASSFPSGEQFF.

This chain connects TRBV5-4 to TRBJ2-3; 10 bases line up with TRBD2. Germline CDR1 is SGHNT and CDR2 is YYREEE (reference sequence). The ends lost 4 bases at V and 1 base at J; junction bases unmatched: 3. The CDR3 consists of 15 residues. CDR3 amino acids: CASSLGLAGTDTQYF. The CDR3 DNA follows: TGTGCCAGCAGCCTCGGACTAGCGGGCACAGATACGCAGTATTTT.

The chain joins TRBV28 to TRBJ1-4, with 8 bases aligning to TRBD1. Trimming removed 5 bases from V and 2 bases from J; junction bases left unmatched: 7. Germline V gives CDR1 MDHEN, CDR2 SYDVKM. This CDR3 spans 16 amino acids. CDR3: CASSDPTGGTNEKLFF. In DNA form, the CDR3 reads TGTGCCAGCAGTGACCCCACAGGGGGGACTAATGAAAAACTGTTTTTT.

The chain is built from TRBV28 and TRBJ2-7; 9 bases agree with TRBD1. The CDR3 has 14 amino acids. Germline V CDR1 and CDR2: MDHEN, SYDVKM. The ends lost 3 bases at V and 0 bases at J; junction bases unmatched: 0. CDR3 DNA: TGTGCCAGCAGTTTGGACAGGGGCTCCTACGAGCAGTACTTC. This sequence encodes CASSLDRGSYEQYF.

A few counts support this clone. V usage is TRBV4-3 and J usage is TRBJ1-3; no clear D gene. V gave up 0 bases and J gave up 0 bases, with 15 bases separating them. This CDR3 spans 18 amino acids. Germline V lookup: CDR1 LGHNA, CDR2 YSLEER. CDR3 in DNA: TGCGCCAGCAGCCAAGATCTTCCTCGGAGTAGCTCTGGAAACACCATATATTTT. It translates to CASSQDLPRSSSGNTIYF.

The chain couples TRBV28 to TRBJ1-1; TRBD1 matches 7 bases. This CDR3 is built from 14 residues. Germline assignment: CDR1 MDHEN and CDR2 SYDVKM. Trimming cost V 5 bases and J 10 bases; bases outside gene matches: 13. The CDR3 loop is CASSAGGGVFGAFF. DNA for the CDR3: TGTGCCAGCAGTGCAGGGGGTGGGGTCTTCGGAGCTTTCTTT. The full variable domain, its missing parts supplied by reference TRBV28 and TRBJ1-1, is DVKVTQSSRYLVKRTGEKVFLECVQDMDHENMFWYRQDPGLGLRLIYFSYDVKMKEKGDIPEGYSVSREKKERFSLILESASTNQTSMYLCASSAGGGVFGAFFGQGTRLTVV.

This clone was seen more than once but under ten times. The chain uses TRBV28 and TRBJ1-2; 7 nucleotides align to TRBD1. Looked up from germline, CDR1 is MDHEN and CDR2 is SYDVKM. The CDR3 is 16 amino acids. The ends lost 2 bases at V and 8 bases at J; junction bases unmatched: 14. CDR3 DNA sequence: TGTGCCAGCAGTTTACGTCCCCCTCCTACAGGGGACGGCTACACCTTC. Translated: CASSLRPPPTGDGYTF.